Sequencing of this T cell receptor beta chain was carried out in a study of cytomegalovirus exposure and HLA in healthy donors. General study findings and limits: Certain sequence variants were highly shared and formed a cluster, and this cluster was likely a sequencing artifact.

With 0 bases clipped from V and 1 base from J, the junction kept 12 bases outside the gene matches. The CDR3 contains 18 residues. Germline loops: CDR1 SGHNT, CDR2 YYREEE (reference sequence). About this clone itself: Its matching antigen is unknown.

Primers included in the PCR were 60 Vbeta and 13 Jbeta primers. Libraries were prepared by immunoSEQ multiplex PCR; TCRdb keeps only in-frame clonotypes and omits some of them. This repertoire includes over 100,000 clones. The sample was PBMCs. This chain links TRBV5-4 with TRBJ1-1; 7 bases line up with TRBD1. The receptor comes from a man younger than 45 in good health and CMV-seronegative. CDR3 protein: CASSLDPGQRTTNTEAFF. The CDR3 DNA follows: TGTGCCAGCAGCTTGGATCCGGGACAGCGAACGACGAACACTGAAGCTTTCTTT. Full variable domain (missing parts from reference TRBV5-4 and TRBJ1-1): ETGVTQSPTHLIKTRGQQVTLRCSSQSGHNTVSWYQQALGQGPQFIFQYYREEENGRGNFPPRFSGLQFPNYSSELNVNALELDDSALYLCASSLDPGQRTTNTEAFFGQGTRLTVV.